The 6 T cell receptor beta chains in this list originate from one sample, sequenced in a study of molecular identifiers for immune sequencing clone quantification. MiXCR, run by TCRdb on the PCR reads, gives a single entry per CDR3 protein. Of around 320,000 distinct CDR3 sequences listed, about 23% were seen once; the top ten hold about 0.71%. Source material: naive CD8+ T cells from blood, with Jurkat cell RNA spiked in. The subset: FACS-sorted CD8+CD4-CCR7+CD45RA+ naive T cells. These receptors all come from a human donor in good health. Some libraries in this study had Jurkat cell RNA spiked in.

Turning to this clonotype: It may be a read error: a sequence one base away is much more abundant. The J gene is TRBJ1-1, the V gene TRBV2; no reliable D call. Germline V gives CDR1 SNHLY, CDR2 FYNNEI. V lost 6 bases and J lost 3, with 17 bases in between. The CDR3 totals 15 residues. CDR3: CASSGSAERYTEAFF. The DNA of the CDR3 is TGTGCCAGCAGCGGGTCGGCAGAGAGGTACACTGAAGCTTTCTTT. Full variable domain (rest looked up from reference TRBV2 and TRBJ1-1): EPEVTQTPSHQVTQMGQEVILRCVPISNHLYFYWYRQILGQKVEFLVSFYNNEISEKSEIFDDQFSVERPDGSNFTLKIRSTKLEDSAMYFCASSGSAERYTEAFFGQGTRLTVV.

This clonotype has ten or more counts. This chain joins TRBV30 and TRBJ1-1, with D unresolved. Looked up from germline, CDR1 is GTSNPN and CDR2 is SVGIG (reference sequence). Trimming removed 0 bases at V and 5 bases at J, with 7 bases between. The CDR3 consists of 12 residues. The CDR3 DNA reads TGTGCCTGGAGTGTAGCCCGAACTGAAGCTTTCTTT. This translates into CAWSVARTEAFF.

This clonotype was recorded many times. This sequence joins TRBV25-1 and TRBJ2-5; 10 bases are shared with TRBD2. V was clipped by 3 bases and J by 4 bases; unmatched bases: 5. CDR3 size: 15 residues. Germline CDR1 and CDR2: MGHDK and SYGVNS. The CDR3 region has the DNA TGTGCCAGCAGTGACTGGGCTAGCGGGGGAGAGACCCAGTACTTC. Residues: CASSDWASGGETQYF.

As DNA, the CDR3 is TGTGCCAGCACCAACACAGGGGAGGGCACAGATACGCAGTATTTT. This sequence encodes CASTNTGEGTDTQYF. The chain is built from TRBV27 and TRBJ2-3; perhaps TRBD1 as D (7 bases). Trimming cost V 7 bases and J 1 base, with 15 bases left between them. CDR1 and CDR2 (germline): MNHEY, SMNVEV (reference sequence). The length of the CDR3 is 15 residues.

This clonotype was detected a few times. This rearrangement joins TRBV7-9 to TRBJ2-2; D might be TRBD1 or TRBD2, each matching 5 bases. Germline lookup yields CDR1 SEHNR and CDR2 FQNEAQ (reference sequence). The CDR3 consists of 16 residues. V was clipped by 5 bases and J by 3 bases, with 16 bases between them. CDR3 nucleotides: TGTGCCAGCAGCACCCCCAGGGACGGGGACACCGGGGAGCTGTTTTTT. Its protein is CASSTPRDGDTGELFF.

As regards this clonotype: A much larger clone lies a single base off, so this may be a read error. V gene TRBV5-1 combines with J gene TRBJ2-2, with D perhaps matching TRBD2 (5 bases). CDR1 SGHRS and CDR2 YFSETQ come from the germline V gene. V was cut by 2 bases and J by 0 bases, with 14 bases left in between. The CDR3 extends over 17 amino acids. CDR3: CASSLSGLLANTGELFF. Written as DNA, the CDR3 is TGCGCCAGCAGCTTATCGGGATTGCTAGCGAACACCGGGGAGCTGTTTTTT. Supplemented by reference TRBV5-1 and TRBJ2-2, the full variable domain reads KAGVTQTPRYLIKTRGQQVTLSCSPISGHRSVSWYQQTPGQGLQFLFEYFSETQRNKGNFPGRFSGRQFSNSRSEMNVSTLELGDSALYLCASSLSGLLANTGELFFGEGSRLTVL.